Below are 22 T cell receptor beta chains sequenced from a single sample in a study of CD8 T cells in ankylosing spondylitis. Using its own MiXCR run on the 5' RACE reads, TCRdb lists one record per CDR3 protein. The data contain 50,000 to 65,000 distinct CDR3 sequences, approximately 8% of them seen just once; the ten biggest clones take up approximately 8.5%. Sequencing used blood, either unsorted or a sorted T cell fraction (not recorded which). These receptors all stem from a female donor with ankylosing spondylitis or in good health (not recorded which).

By its share, this clonotype is medium-sized. This rearrangement joins TRBV6-5 to TRBJ2-1; a weak D match, TRBD2 (6 bases). Per the germline V gene, CDR1 is MNHEY and CDR2 is SVGAGI. V dropped 0 bases and J dropped 1 base, with 10 bases sitting between them. The CDR3 covers 16 residues. CDR3 sequence: CASSYSGGGSYNEQFF. CDR3 nucleotide sequence: TGTGCCAGCAGTTACTCGGGGGGTGGGTCCTACAATGAGCAGTTCTTC.

This clonotype has at least ten counts. The rearrangement links TRBV28 to TRBJ1-6; maybe TRBD1 (6 bases). With 6 bases removed from V and 1 base from J, the gap between germline ends came to 16 bases. The length of the CDR3 is 17 residues. Looked up from germline, CDR1 is MDHEN and CDR2 is SYDVKM. CDR3 nucleotide sequence: TGTGCCAGCAGGTACTCGGACAGTTTTTCCTATAATTCACCCCTCCACTTT. This gives the protein CASRYSDSFSYNSPLHF.

This clonotype was seen repeatedly, ten times or more. V gene TRBV13 combines with J gene TRBJ2-7; 9 nucleotides align to TRBD1. V dropped 2 bases and J dropped 5; count of bases not matched to a gene: 4. This CDR3 contains 14 residues. Germline V CDR1 and CDR2: PRHDT, FYEKMQ (reference sequence). CDR3 amino acids: CASSLFNRGHEQYF. CDR3 in DNA: TGTGCCAGCAGCTTATTTAACAGGGGGCACGAGCAGTACTTC.

Ten or more counts support this clonotype. The V gene is TRBV3-1, the J gene TRBJ1-2; D is uncertain. The CDR3 has 13 amino acids. Trimming took off 6 bases at V and 2 bases at J, with 10 bases between the two ends. Germline CDR1 and CDR2: LGHDT and YNNKEL (reference sequence). CDR3 amino acids: CASRNTRNYGYTF. The CDR3, as DNA: TGTGCCAGCAGAAATACACGCAACTATGGCTACACCTTC.

The genes are TRBV19 and TRBJ2-1; D remains ambiguous. The ends were cut back, 11 bases at V and 8 bases at J, with 22 bases in the middle. CDR3 length equals 14 residues. The V gene's germline CDR1 is LNHDA and CDR2 SQIVND (reference sequence). The CDR3 DNA follows: TGTGCCCACGCTTTTAATTCGGGTCAGGATGAGCAGTTCTTC. As protein: CAHAFNSGQDEQFF.

This clonotype appeared many times. The chain uses TRBV19 and TRBJ1-1; D not resolved. Germline CDR1 and CDR2: LNHDA and SQIVND (reference sequence). Between the trimmed V and J ends, which lost 7 bases and 1 base, there was a span of 4 bases. This CDR3 has 11 amino acids. The CDR3 sequence is CASKGNTEAFF. For the CDR3, the DNA is TGTGCCAGTAAAGGGAACACTGAAGCTTTCTTT.

This clonotype was recorded once. The chain employs TRBV10-3 and TRBJ1-1, with D unclear. CDR1 and CDR2 (germline): ENHRY, SYGVKD. The ends were cut back, 3 bases at V and 4 bases at J, with 12 bases in the middle. CDR3 length equals 14 residues. In DNA, the CDR3 is TGTGCCATCAGTGAAGGAAGGGAGGGCACTGAAGCTTTCTTT. This sequence encodes CAISEGREGTEAFF.

This clonotype was detected many times. The rearrangement joins TRBV10-3 to TRBJ1-2; TRBD1 aligns across 12 bases. This CDR3 has 14 amino acids. Germline CDR1 is ENHRY and CDR2 is SYGVKD. V lost 7 bases, J lost 8 bases, and 8 bases stayed unmatched. CDR3 sequence reads: CAITSGQGADGYTF. CDR3 sequence (DNA): TGTGCCATCACTTCGGGACAGGGGGCAGACGGCTACACCTTC.

There are many counts of this clonotype. The chain employs TRBV12-2 and TRBJ2-2; the table names TRBD2, a call not compared with the DNA. TRBV12-2 is classified as a pseudogene. The CDR3 sequence is 13 residues long. CDR3 bases: TGTGCAAGTCGCTTTCCGGGAGGCGGGGAGCTGTTTTTT. It encodes CASRFPGGGELFF.

The rearrangement uses TRBV6-1 and TRBJ2-1; 11 bases map to TRBD1. CDR1 is MNHNS, CDR2 SASEGT, per germline. Losses at the gene ends were 6 bases for V and 11 bases for J; bases not matched to a gene: 12. CDR3 length: 15 amino acids. CDR3 region: CASRSWTGGYIKQFF. The CDR3 bases are TGTGCCAGCAGATCTTGGACAGGGGGCTACATTAAGCAGTTCTTC.

This clonotype showed up many times. The V call is TRBV7-6, the J call TRBJ2-5, with D possibly TRBD1 on 5 matching bases. Per the germline V gene, CDR1 is SGHVS and CDR2 is FNYEAQ. The V gene lost 5 bases and the J gene lost 2 bases, with 15 bases spanning the gap. The CDR3 consists of 15 residues. CDR3 DNA: TGTGCCAGCAGCCAGGACGGACAATTACAAGAGACCCAGTACTTC. It translates to CASSQDGQLQETQYF. The entire variable domain, with the rest obtained from reference TRBV7-6 and TRBJ2-5, is as follows: GAGVSQSPRYKVTKRGQDVALRCDPISGHVSLYWYRQALGQGPEFLTYFNYEAQQDKSGLPNDRFSAERPEGSISTLTIQRTEQRDSAMYRCASSQDGQLQETQYFGPGTRLLVL.

This clonotype was counted between two and nine times. The chain links TRBV12-3 or TRBV12-4 to TRBJ2-3, with 13 bases lining up with TRBD2. The length of the CDR3 is 14 residues. V shed 8 bases and J 8 bases; nucleotides not matched to a gene: 7. The CDR3 coding sequence is TGTGCCAGCGAACTAGCGGGGGGGCTGGTTACGCAGTATTTT. It yields the protein CASELAGGLVTQYF.

In this sample, this clonotype turned up many times. V usage is TRBV3-1 and J usage is TRBJ1-2; 9 bases map to TRBD1. CDR3 size: 16 residues. The ends lost 6 bases at V and 7 bases at J; junction bases unmatched: 15. The germline gives CDR1 LGHDT, CDR2 YNNKEL (reference sequence). This chain's CDR3 is CASRQFPGQGTVGYTF. The CDR3 region has the DNA TGTGCCAGCAGGCAATTTCCGGGACAGGGAACGGTTGGCTACACCTTC.

This clonotype was seen many times. This chain links TRBV5-1 with TRBJ2-2; a possible D gene is TRBD1 (6 bases). Per the germline V gene, CDR1 is SGHRS and CDR2 is YFSETQ. The germline V and J ends were trimmed by 7 bases and 4 bases, with 23 bases remaining between them. The CDR3 runs to 17 residues. CDR3 coding DNA: TGCGCCAGCGCTTGGACAGTCAGGGTTTCGAGCACCGGGGAGCTGTTTTTT. It specifies CASAWTVRVSSTGELFF.

In this sample, this clonotype turned up many times. This sequence joins TRBV12-3 or TRBV12-4 and TRBJ1-2; perhaps TRBD1 as D (5 bases). CDR3 length: 16 residues. Between the trimmed V and J ends, which lost 6 bases and 4 bases, there was a span of 21 bases. CDR3 in DNA: TGTGCCAGCAGCAGACAGTCTGCCAAAGCGGTCTATGGCTACACCTTC. Protein sequence: CASSRQSAKAVYGYTF.

The V gene is TRBV7-9, the J gene TRBJ2-3; 8 bases agree with TRBD1. J gave up 4 bases and V 5 bases, and 14 bases lay outside the gene matches. Germline V CDR1 and CDR2: SEHNR, FQNEAQ (reference sequence). The CDR3 has 17 amino acids. The CDR3 protein is CASSGRQTGERADTQYF. DNA for the CDR3: TGTGCCAGCAGCGGCCGCCAGACAGGGGAACGCGCAGATACGCAGTATTTT.

The sample holds many counts of this clonotype. The chain uses TRBV10-1 and TRBJ2-7, with TRBD2 as a possible D gene (5 bases). The ends were cut back, 7 bases at V and 2 bases at J, with 18 bases in the middle. The germline CDR1 and CDR2 sequences are WNHNN and SYGVQD (reference sequence). The CDR3 runs to 15 residues. In DNA form, the CDR3 reads TGCGCCAGCACCCCACCGGGGTCTATGACCTACGAGCAGTACGTC. Translation: CASTPPGSMTYEQYV.

This clonotype was found many times. The V call is TRBV29-1, the J call TRBJ2-3; 7 positions match TRBD1. The V gene end was trimmed by 7 bases and the J gene end by 3 bases; junction bases not matched to a gene: 7. From germline, CDR1 is SQVTM and CDR2 ANQGSEA. The CDR3 consists of 13 residues. CDR3 DNA sequence: TGCAGCGCCCGACAGGGTGGGACAGATACGCAGTATTTT. Its translation: CSARQGGTDTQYF.

This clonotype was counted many times. V and J are TRBV20-1 and TRBJ2-7, with 7 bases lining up with TRBD2. The V gene end was trimmed by 1 base and the J gene end by 6 bases; junction bases not matched to a gene: 9. CDR3 length: 14 amino acids. The germline CDR1 and CDR2 sequences are DFQATT and SNEGSKA (reference sequence). CDR3 coding DNA: TGCAGTGCTAGAGTAACGGGGGGTTCGGGCGAGCAGTACTTC. This gives the protein CSARVTGGSGEQYF.

For the CDR3, the DNA is TGTGCCAGCAGCTTAGCGGGGGGGACCACCGGGGAGCTGTTTTTT. This sequence encodes CASSLAGGTTGELFF. The chain links TRBV7-9 to TRBJ2-2; 7 bases map to TRBD2. This CDR3 is 15 amino acids long. CDR1 and CDR2 from the germline V gene are SEHNR and FQNEAQ (reference sequence). V gave up 0 bases and J gave up 4 bases; unmatched junction bases: 2.

This clonotype was recorded many times. This rearrangement joins TRBV6-2 or TRBV6-3 to TRBJ2-2; 11 nucleotides line up with TRBD2. Trimming cost V 0 bases and J 6 bases; bases outside gene matches: 18. The germline CDR1 and CDR2 sequences are MNHEY and SVGEGT. The CDR3 has 21 amino acids. The CDR3 DNA reads as TGTGCCAGCAGTTACTCGCACGTCGTCGGTCTAGCGGGGGGACACTCCGGGGAGCTGTTTTTT. It specifies CASSYSHVVGLAGGHSGELFF.

This clonotype was recorded many times. The chain carries TRBV14 and TRBJ2-3; 12 nucleotides line up with TRBD2. Germline-derived CDR1 and CDR2 are SGHDN and FVKESK. V lost 4 bases, J lost 3 bases, and 8 bases stayed unmatched. CDR3 length: 17 amino acids. This CDR3 reads CASSLGTSGLPTDTQYF. CDR3 DNA: TGTGCCAGCAGCCTGGGGACTAGCGGGTTGCCGACAGATACGCAGTATTTT.